This T cell receptor (beta chain) came from a study of neurological immune-mediated disorders. General study results and limits: Expanded clones shared no identical CDR3 amino acid sequences across subjects, which suggested private TCR-beta repertoires in all groups.

Trimming removed 5 bases from V and 12 bases from J; junction bases left unmatched: 16. The CDR3 consists of 15 residues. CDR1 is LGHDT and CDR2 is YNNKEL in the germline V gene (reference sequence). This clonotype occurred many times. The antigen remains undetermined. In TCRdb, the 5' RACE reads were re-called with MiXCR into one record per CDR3 protein. The profile shows roughly 70,000 distinct CDR3 sequences, about 5.1% of them singletons. Sequencing used PBMCs. This receptor was taken from a woman in her seventies with multiple sclerosis. This chain uses TRBV3-1 with TRBJ2-1; 7 bases align to TRBD2. CDR3 coding DNA: TGTGCCAGCAGCGTCCGGGACTATGGGGTTTGGGGGCAGTTCTTC. Its translation is CASSVRDYGVWGQFF.